This T cell receptor (beta chain) was identified during a study of T-cell reconstitution after alpha-beta-depleted transplantation in children. The CDR3 is 14 residues long. Trimming removed 3 bases from V and 9 bases from J, with 13 bases in between. CDR1 is SGHRS, CDR2 YFSETQ, per germline. This clonotype has a handful of counts. Construction of the TCRbeta library involved unique molecular identifiers. MiXCR was run by TCRdb on the PCR reads, yielding one entry per CDR3 protein. The sample records a few hundred thousand distinct CDR3 sequences, around 13% being singletons. The clonotype was recovered from a human donor who donated a stem cell graft to a child with combined immunodeficiency. The chain combines TRBV5-1 with TRBJ1-6; possibly TRBD1 for D (6 bases). The sequences come from PBMCs from the stem cell graft donor, collected from the stem cell graft. The CDR3 sequence is CASSSNRETSPLHF. CDR3 sequence (DNA): TGCGCCAGCAGCTCCAACAGGGAAACTTCACCCCTCCACTTT.